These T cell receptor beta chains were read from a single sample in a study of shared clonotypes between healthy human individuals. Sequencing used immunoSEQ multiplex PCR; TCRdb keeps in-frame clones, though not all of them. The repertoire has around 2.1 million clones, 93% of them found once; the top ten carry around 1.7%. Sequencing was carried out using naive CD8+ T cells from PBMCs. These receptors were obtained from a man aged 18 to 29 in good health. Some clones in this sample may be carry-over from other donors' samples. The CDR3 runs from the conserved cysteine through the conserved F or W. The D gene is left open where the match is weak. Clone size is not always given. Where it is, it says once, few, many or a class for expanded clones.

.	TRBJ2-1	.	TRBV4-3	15	CASSPTTGSYHEQFF	TGCGCCAGCAGCCCGACGACCGGGAGCTACCATGAGCAGTTCTTC
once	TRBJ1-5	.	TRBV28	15	CASTNRGYSNQPQHF	TGTGCCAGCACCAATAGGGGTTATAGCAATCAGCCCCAGCATTTT
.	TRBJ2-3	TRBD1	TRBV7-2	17	CASSSRDRGGGTDTQYF	TGTGCCAGCAGCAGCCGGGACAGGGGCGGGGGCACAGATACGCAGTATTTT
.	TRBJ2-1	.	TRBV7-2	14	CASSLMDTHNEQFF	TGTGCCAGCAGCTTAATGGACACACACAATGAGCAGTTCTTC
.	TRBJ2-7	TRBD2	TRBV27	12	CASSVGGDEQYF	TGTGCCAGCAGTGTGGGAGGGGACGAGCAGTACTTC
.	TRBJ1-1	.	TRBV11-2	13	CASLHWGNTEAFF	TGTGCCAGCCTCCACTGGGGGAACACTGAAGCTTTCTTT
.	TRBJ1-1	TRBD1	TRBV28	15	CASSPLTGLNTEAFF	TGTGCCAGCAGTCCCCTGACAGGGTTGAACACTGAAGCTTTCTTT
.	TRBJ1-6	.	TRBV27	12	CASSWWNSPLHF	TGTGCCAGCAGTTGGTGGAATTCACCCCTCCACTTT
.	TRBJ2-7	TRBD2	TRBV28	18	CASSLGLWTSGRAYEQYF	TGTGCCAGCAGTTTAGGGCTATGGACTAGCGGGCGAGCCTACGAGCAGTACTTC
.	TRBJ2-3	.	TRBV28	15	CASSPGKVGTDTQYF	TGTGCCAGCAGCCCCGGAAAGGTAGGCACAGATACGCAGTATTTT
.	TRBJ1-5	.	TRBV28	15	CASSPVAYSNQPQHF	TGTGCCAGCAGCCCCGTAGCTTATAGCAATCAGCCCCAGCATTTT
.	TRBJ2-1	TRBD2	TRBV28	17	CASSPISLAGYYNEQFF	TGTGCCAGCAGTCCCATATCACTAGCGGGATATTACAATGAGCAGTTCTTC
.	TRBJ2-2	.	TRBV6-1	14	CATSPTRGTGELFF	TGTGCCACCTCTCCTACTCGAGGCACCGGGGAGCTGTTTTTT
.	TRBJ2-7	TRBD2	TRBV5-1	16	CASSLAKREGLYEQYF	TGCGCCAGCAGCTTGGCGAAGCGGGAGGGGCTTTACGAGCAGTACTTC